This T cell receptor (beta chain) was captured by sequencing in a study of lymphopenia after photon versus proton radiotherapy. As regards this clone: The target antigen is unknown.

Germline CDR1 is MDHEN and CDR2 is SYDVKM. Between the trimmed V and J ends, which lost 6 bases and 3 bases, there was a span of 26 bases. The CDR3 is 18 residues long. Repertoires were generated with immunoSEQ multiplex PCR, while TCRdb's copy carries only in-frame clones and drops some. The data show around 20,000 clones, roughly nine tenths seen once. Regarding the study as a whole: Under photons, naive T cells and diversity fell while effector/memory populations rose. After lymphocyte nadir, photon-treated repertoires showed oligoclonal expansion, especially CD8+ Temra. Authors raise, but do not show, better survival with proton therapy.

The clonotype comes from a woman in her forties with cholangiocarcinoma. The chain links TRBV28 to TRBJ2-5; D could derive from TRBD1 or TRBD2 (7 bases each). The sample consisted of peripheral blood, taken from a patient treated with photon-based radiotherapy. Here the CDR3 DNA reads TGTGCCAGCAGCAATCACAAGGGGGCGGGAGACGAGGAAGAGACCCAGTACTTC. It encodes CASSNHKGAGDEEETQYF.